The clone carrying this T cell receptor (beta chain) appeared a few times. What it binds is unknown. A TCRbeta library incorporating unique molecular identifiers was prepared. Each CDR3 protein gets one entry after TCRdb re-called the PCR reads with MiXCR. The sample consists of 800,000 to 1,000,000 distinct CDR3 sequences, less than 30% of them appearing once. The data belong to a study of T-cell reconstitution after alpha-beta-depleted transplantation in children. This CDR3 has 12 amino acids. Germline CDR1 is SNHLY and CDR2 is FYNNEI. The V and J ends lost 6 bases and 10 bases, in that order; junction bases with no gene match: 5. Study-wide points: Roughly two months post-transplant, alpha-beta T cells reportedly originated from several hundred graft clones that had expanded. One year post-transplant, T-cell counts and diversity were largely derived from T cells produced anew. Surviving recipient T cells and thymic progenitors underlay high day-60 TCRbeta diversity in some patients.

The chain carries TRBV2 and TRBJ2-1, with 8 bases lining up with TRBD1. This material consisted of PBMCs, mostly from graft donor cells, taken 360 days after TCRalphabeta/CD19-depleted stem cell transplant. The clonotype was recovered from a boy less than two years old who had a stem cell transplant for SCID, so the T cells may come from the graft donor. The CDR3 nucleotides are TGTGCCAGCAGAGTACAGGGGGGCGAGCAGTTCTTC. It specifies CASRVQGGEQFF.